A selection of T cell receptor beta chains follows, all from one sample in a study of shared clonotypes between healthy human individuals. Repertoires were generated with immunoSEQ multiplex PCR, while TCRdb's copy carries only in-frame clones and drops some. Counted here are approximately 350,000 clones, approximately 74% occurring once; the ten biggest clones make up about 9.3%. Sequencing used memory CD4+ T cells sorted from blood. The receptors here all came from a man in his thirties or forties in good health. The CDR3 runs from the conserved cysteine through the conserved F or W. The D gene is left open where the match is weak. Size is stated for part of the rows, as once, few or many counts, or as a class when the clone is expanded.

D,size,V,J,CDR3,DNA
TRBD2,.,TRBV20-1,TRBJ2-1,CSARDETSVF,TGCAGTGCTAGAGATGAGACTAGCGTCTTC
TRBD2,.,TRBV28,TRBJ2-3,CASSLGGGWDTQYF,TGTGCCAGCAGTCTAGGCGGGGGGTGGGATACGCAGTATTTT
.,once,TRBV21-1,TRBJ2-7,CASSERLAPYEQYF,TGTGCCAGCAGCGAAAGACTAGCACCCTACGAGCAGTACTTC
.,.,TRBV2,TRBJ1-1,CASSPEGGSDTEAFF,TGTGCCAGCAGTCCCGAGGGGGGTTCTGACACTGAAGCTTTCTTT
TRBD2,.,TRBV18,TRBJ2-2,CASSGTSGLTNTGELFF,TGTGCCAGCTCCGGGACTAGCGGGCTCACGAACACCGGGGAGCTGTTTTTT
.,.,TRBV2,TRBJ2-1,CASSEALRRGDEQFF,TGTGCCAGCAGTGAAGCGCTTCGCAGGGGAGATGAGCAGTTCTTC
.,.,TRBV18,TRBJ2-5,CASSEDQETQYF,TGTGCCAGCTCAGAGGACCAAGAGACCCAGTACTTC
.,.,TRBV2,TRBJ2-3,CASSEAGFGPHADTQYF,TGTGCCAGCAGTGAAGCGGGATTCGGGCCCCACGCAGATACGCAGTATTTT
TRBD2,.,TRBV28,TRBJ2-3,CASSIGTSRDTQYF,TGTGCCAGCAGTATAGGGACTAGCAGGGATACGCAGTATTTT
TRBD1,.,TRBV20-1,TRBJ2-1,CSAIRGQQQFF,TGCAGTGCAATTAGGGGGCAACAGCAGTTCTTC
TRBD2,.,TRBV6-1,TRBJ2-7,CASSPSGRSHEQYF,TGTGCCAGCAGTCCTAGCGGGAGGTCCCACGAGCAGTACTTC
TRBD1,.,TRBV5-1,TRBJ2-3,CASSPDRGPGLRKSSTDTQYF,TGCGCCAGCAGCCCAGACAGGGGACCGGGACTCCGCAAGTCTAGCACAGATACGCAGTATTTT
.,.,TRBV7-2,TRBJ2-2,CASSLGGWDTGELFF,TGTGCCAGCAGCTTAGGGGGCTGGGACACCGGGGAGCTGTTTTTT
TRBD2,.,TRBV5-1,TRBJ2-5,CASSLLGTSQETQYF,TGCGCCAGCAGCTTGTTGGGGACTAGTCAAGAGACCCAGTACTTC
.,.,TRBV6-5,TRBJ1-1,CASRGTINTEAFF,TGTGCCAGCAGGGGGACAATTAACACTGAAGCTTTCTTT
.,.,TRBV7-7,TRBJ2-2,CASSIDDTGELFF,TGTGCCAGCAGTATAGATGACACCGGGGAGCTGTTTTTT
TRBD2,.,TRBV9,TRBJ2-7,CASSVDGTSGIEQYF,TGTGCCAGCAGCGTAGATGGGACTAGCGGGATTGAGCAGTACTTC
.,.,TRBV19,TRBJ1-1,CASSIVRSSTTVTEAFF,TGTGCCAGTAGTATAGTTCGGTCCAGCACGACCGTCACTGAAGCTTTCTTT
TRBD2,.,TRBV5-1,TRBJ2-3,CASSRLAGGTDTQYF,TGCGCCAGCAGTCGACTAGCGGGAGGCACAGATACGCAGTATTTT
.,.,TRBV28,TRBJ1-2,CASSLSTDGYTF,TGTGCCAGCAGTTTATCGACAGATGGCTACACCTTC
.,.,TRBV10-3,TRBJ1-1,CAISEGNQGNTEAFF,TGTGCCATCAGTGAGGGGAACCAGGGGAACACTGAAGCTTTCTTT
TRBD2,.,TRBV2,TRBJ2-3,CATWTSGRKDTQYF,TGTGCCACCTGGACTAGCGGGAGAAAAGATACGCAGTATTTT
.,.,TRBV18,TRBJ1-2,CASSPSGTPLYGYTF,TGTGCCAGCTCACCATCCGGCACTCCGCTCTATGGCTACACCTTC
TRBD2,.,TRBV9,TRBJ2-1,CASSVVAGGNDEQFF,TGTGCCAGCAGCGTAGTGGCGGGAGGGAATGACGAGCAGTTCTTC
.,.,TRBV29-1,TRBJ2-7,CSVASGGLEQYF,TGCAGCGTTGCCAGCGGCGGGTTGGAGCAGTACTTC
TRBD2,.,TRBV12-5,TRBJ2-1,CASGLTALAGAGVGEQFF,TGTGCTAGTGGTTTGACCGCTTTAGCGGGAGCCGGTGTAGGTGAGCAGTTCTTC
TRBD2,.,TRBV28,TRBJ2-1,CASSRAGGPHNEQFF,TGTGCCAGCAGTAGAGCGGGAGGGCCCCACAATGAGCAGTTCTTC
.,.,TRBV7-2,TRBJ2-7,CASSGTPYEQYF,TGTGCCAGCAGCGGGACCCCCTACGAGCAGTACTTC
.,.,TRBV4-1,TRBJ2-3,CASSQRRLGGGGRTNTDTQYF,TGCGCCAGCAGCCAAAGACGCCTCGGGGGAGGGGGACGAACAAACACAGATACGCAGTATTTT
.,.,TRBV6-6,TRBJ1-1,CATLSRNTEAFF,TGTGCCACACTTTCTAGGAACACTGAAGCTTTCTTT
TRBD2,.,TRBV2,TRBJ2-2,CASSVGPSGANTGELFF,TGTGCCAGCAGTGTGGGACCCAGCGGGGCGAACACCGGGGAGCTGTTTTTT
.,.,TRBV5-8,TRBJ1-5,CASSLAGHSNQPQHF,TGTGCCAGCAGCTTGGCCGGCCATAGCAATCAGCCCCAGCATTTT
.,.,TRBV9,TRBJ1-2,CASSVGGLNSGYTF,TGTGCCAGCAGCGTAGGGGGTCTCAATAGTGGCTACACCTTC
TRBD2,.,TRBV5-6,TRBJ2-1,CASSFITSGGYEQFF,TGTGCCAGCAGCTTCATTACTAGCGGGGGTTATGAGCAGTTCTTC
.,.,TRBV27,TRBJ2-5,CASSLSVGEAPETQYF,TGTGCCAGCAGTTTATCGGTGGGAGAGGCCCCAGAGACCCAGTACTTC
TRBD1,.,TRBV11-2,TRBJ1-1,CASSSSDRGHGEAFF,TGTGCCAGCAGCTCATCCGACAGGGGGCATGGTGAAGCTTTCTTT
.,.,TRBV7-2,TRBJ2-7,CASSSQLGGRFDF,TGTGCCAGCAGCTCCCAGCTAGGAGGGAGATTTGACTTC
.,.,TRBV7-8,TRBJ2-5,CASSLNLVGRETQYF,TGTGCCAGCAGCTTAAACTTAGTTGGTCGAGAGACCCAGTACTTC
.,.,TRBV5-1,TRBJ1-3,CASSLDSRGNTIYF,TGCGCCAGCAGCTTAGATAGCCGTGGAAACACCATATATTTT
.,.,TRBV10-2,TRBJ2-2,CASSRTVGTGELFF,TGCGCCAGCAGTCGGACGGTGGGGACCGGGGAGCTGTTTTTT
.,.,TRBV30,TRBJ2-5,CAWSVRQKETQYF,TGTGCCTGGAGTGTACGACAGAAAGAGACCCAGTACTTC
.,few,TRBV28,TRBJ2-2,CASSLFAGGAGELFF,TGTGCCAGCAGTTTATTTGCGGGCGGGGCCGGGGAGCTGTTTTTT
.,.,TRBV5-5,TRBJ1-2,CASSPSRGGIYGYTF,TGTGCCAGCAGCCCGAGTCGTGGGGGGATCTATGGCTACACCTTC
.,many,TRBV6-4,TRBJ1-2,CASSDSGRSYTF,TGTGCCAGCAGTGATTCAGGCCGGAGCTACACCTTC
TRBD2,.,TRBV2,TRBJ2-3,CASEAGDSGVDTQYF,TGTGCCAGCGAAGCGGGAGATTCCGGTGTAGATACGCAGTATTTT
.,.,TRBV5-1,TRBJ2-1,CASSLGGTGPPNEQFF,TGCGCCAGCAGCTTGGGGGGCACGGGACCTCCCAATGAGCAGTTCTTC
.,.,TRBV30,TRBJ1-5,CAWAPSGQPQHF,TGTGCCTGGGCCCCTTCGGGCCAGCCCCAGCATTTT
.,.,TRBV10-1,TRBJ2-7,CASSESDRIQYF,TGCGCCAGCAGTGAGTCAGATCGGATTCAGTACTTC
.,.,TRBV5-1,TRBJ2-2,CASSNSSGRAGELFF,TGCGCCAGCAGCAATTCATCGGGAAGGGCCGGGGAGCTGTTTTTT
TRBD1,.,TRBV5-4,TRBJ1-2,CASTKVDRGPIYGYTF,TGTGCCAGCACCAAAGTCGACAGGGGGCCCATCTATGGCTACACCTTC
.,.,TRBV2,TRBJ2-1,CASRDNEQFF,TGTGCCAGCAGGGACAATGAGCAGTTCTTC
.,.,TRBV6-5,TRBJ2-7,CASSYSVISEQYF,TGTGCCAGCAGTTACTCCGTGATCTCCGAGCAGTACTTC
.,.,TRBV4-3,TRBJ2-1,CASSQDPSGEQFF,TGCGCCAGCAGCCAAGATCCCTCAGGGGAGCAGTTCTTC
TRBD1,.,TRBV6-5,TRBJ1-4,CASSLTGANEKLFF,TGTGCCAGCAGTTTGACAGGGGCCAATGAAAAACTGTTTTTT
TRBD1,.,TRBV5-6,TRBJ2-7,CASRERQGGTYEQYF,TGTGCCAGCAGGGAGAGACAGGGGGGAACCTACGAGCAGTACTTC
TRBD2,.,TRBV6-6,TRBJ2-1,CASSRVLAEYNEQFF,TGTGCCAGCAGTAGGGTCCTAGCGGAATACAATGAGCAGTTCTTC
TRBD2,.,TRBV25-1,TRBJ2-3,CASSESGGDYTDTQYF,TGTGCCAGCAGTGAATCTGGAGGGGACTACACAGATACGCAGTATTTT
.,few,TRBV5-4,TRBJ2-3,CASFPPGQGGDTQYF,TGTGCCAGCTTCCCCCCGGGCCAGGGGGGGGATACGCAGTATTTT
TRBD2,.,TRBV9,TRBJ2-2,CASSVGGLAGGSGELFF,TGTGCCAGCAGCGTAGGGGGACTAGCGGGAGGCAGCGGGGAGCTGTTTTTT
.,.,TRBV2,TRBJ2-1,CAGAKSSYNEQFF,TGTGCCGGAGCTAAAAGCTCCTACAATGAGCAGTTCTTC